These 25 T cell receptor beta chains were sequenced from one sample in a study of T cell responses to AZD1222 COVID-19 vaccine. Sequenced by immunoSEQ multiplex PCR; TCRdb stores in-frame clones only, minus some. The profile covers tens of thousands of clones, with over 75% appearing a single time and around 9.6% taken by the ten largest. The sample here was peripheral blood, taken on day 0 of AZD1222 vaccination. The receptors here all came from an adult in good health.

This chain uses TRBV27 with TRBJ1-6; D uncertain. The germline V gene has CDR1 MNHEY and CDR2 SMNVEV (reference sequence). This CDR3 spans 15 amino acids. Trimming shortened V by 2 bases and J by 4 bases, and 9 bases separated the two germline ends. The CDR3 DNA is TGTGCCAGCAGTTTAAAGCGAAGTTATAATTCACCCCTCCACTTT. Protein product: CASSLKRSYNSPLHF.

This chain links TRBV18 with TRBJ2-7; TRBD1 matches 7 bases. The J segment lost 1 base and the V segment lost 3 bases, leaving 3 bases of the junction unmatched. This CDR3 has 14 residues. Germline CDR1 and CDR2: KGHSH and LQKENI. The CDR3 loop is CASSPGTASYEQYF. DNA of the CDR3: TGTGCCAGCTCACCGGGGACAGCTTCCTACGAGCAGTACTTC. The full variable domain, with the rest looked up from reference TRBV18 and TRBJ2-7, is NAGVMQNPRHLVRRRGQEARLRCSPMKGHSHVYWYRQLPEEGLKFMVYLQKENIIDESGMPKERFSAEFPKEGPSILRIQQVVRGDSAAYFCASSPGTASYEQYFGPGTRLTVT.

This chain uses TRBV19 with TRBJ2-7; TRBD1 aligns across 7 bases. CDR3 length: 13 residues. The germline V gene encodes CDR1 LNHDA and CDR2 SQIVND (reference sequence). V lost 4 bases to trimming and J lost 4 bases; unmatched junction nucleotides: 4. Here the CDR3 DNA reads TGTGCCAGTAGTAGGGACAGTCAATACGAGCAGTACTTC. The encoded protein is CASSRDSQYEQYF.

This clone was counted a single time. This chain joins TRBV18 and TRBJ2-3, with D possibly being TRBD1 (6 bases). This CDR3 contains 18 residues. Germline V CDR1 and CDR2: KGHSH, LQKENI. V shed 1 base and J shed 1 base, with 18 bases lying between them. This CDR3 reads CASSPLVGRGEGTDTQYF. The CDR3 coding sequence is TGTGCCAGCTCACCACTTGTGGGCAGGGGCGAGGGCACAGATACGCAGTATTTT.

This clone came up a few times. CDR3 coding DNA: TGTGCCAGCAGCCAATCACAGGTCTATGGCTACACCTTC. Translation: CASSQSQVYGYTF. The chain combines TRBV3-1 (or the pseudogene TRBV3-2) with TRBJ1-2; perhaps TRBD1 as D (5 bases). Trimming cost V 2 bases and J 4 bases, with 8 bases left between them. Germline-derived CDR1 and CDR2 are LGHDT and YNNKEL (reference sequence). The CDR3 has 13 amino acids.

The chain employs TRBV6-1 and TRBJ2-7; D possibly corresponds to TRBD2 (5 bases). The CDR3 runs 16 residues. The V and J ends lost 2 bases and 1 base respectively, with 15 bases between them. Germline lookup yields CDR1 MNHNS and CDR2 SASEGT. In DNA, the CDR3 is TGTGCCAGCAGTGAACTGGTTGCGAGAGGGTCCTACGAGCAGTACTTC. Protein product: CASSELVARGSYEQYF.

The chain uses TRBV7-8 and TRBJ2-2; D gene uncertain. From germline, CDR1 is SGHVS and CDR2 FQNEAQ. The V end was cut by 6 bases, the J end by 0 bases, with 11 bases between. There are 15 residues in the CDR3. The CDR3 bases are TGTGCCAGCAGAGTAGTGCAGGCGAACACCGGGGAGCTGTTTTTT. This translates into CASRVVQANTGELFF.

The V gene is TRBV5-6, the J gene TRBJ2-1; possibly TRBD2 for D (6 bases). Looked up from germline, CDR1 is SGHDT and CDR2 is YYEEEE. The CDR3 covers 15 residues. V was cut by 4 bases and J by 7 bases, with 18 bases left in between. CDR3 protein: CASSRTGEPGNEQFF. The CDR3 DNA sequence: TGTGCCAGCAGCCGGACGGGGGAGCCGGGTAATGAGCAGTTCTTC.

The CDR3 DNA reads as TGCGCCAGCAGCTTAACGACAGGGCAGCAGTTCTTC. This codes for CASSLTTGQQFF. This chain connects TRBV5-1 to TRBJ2-1; the match to TRBD1 covers 7 bases. Germline CDR1 SGHRS, CDR2 YFSETQ. This CDR3 spans 12 amino acids. V lost 2 bases and J lost 11; bases outside the gene matches: 4.

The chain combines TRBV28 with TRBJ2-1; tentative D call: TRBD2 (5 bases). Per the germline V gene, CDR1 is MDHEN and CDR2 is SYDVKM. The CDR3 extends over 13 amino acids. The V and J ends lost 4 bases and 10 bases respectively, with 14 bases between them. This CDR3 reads CASSYPLKREQFF. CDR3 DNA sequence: TGTGCCAGCAGTTACCCTCTCAAGCGGGAGCAGTTCTTC.

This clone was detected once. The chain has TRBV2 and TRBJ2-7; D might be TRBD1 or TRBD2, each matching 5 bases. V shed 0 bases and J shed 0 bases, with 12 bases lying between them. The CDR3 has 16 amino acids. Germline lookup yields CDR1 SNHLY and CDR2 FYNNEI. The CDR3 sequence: CASSEAQGPSSYEQYF. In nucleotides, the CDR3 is TGTGCCAGCAGTGAAGCGCAGGGACCAAGCTCCTACGAGCAGTACTTC.

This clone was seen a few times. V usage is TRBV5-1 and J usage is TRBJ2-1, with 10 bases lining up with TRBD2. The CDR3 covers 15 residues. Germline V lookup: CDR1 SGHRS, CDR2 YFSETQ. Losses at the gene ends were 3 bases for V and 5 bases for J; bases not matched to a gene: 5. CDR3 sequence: CASSSLAGADNEQFF. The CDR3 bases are TGCGCCAGCAGCTCGCTAGCGGGAGCGGACAATGAGCAGTTCTTC.

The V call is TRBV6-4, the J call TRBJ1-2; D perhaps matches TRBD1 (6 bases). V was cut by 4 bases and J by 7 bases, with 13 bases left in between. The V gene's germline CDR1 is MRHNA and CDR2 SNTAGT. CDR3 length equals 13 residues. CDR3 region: CASSVQGNGGYTF. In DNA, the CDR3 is TGTGCCAGCAGTGTCCAGGGGAACGGTGGCTACACCTTC.

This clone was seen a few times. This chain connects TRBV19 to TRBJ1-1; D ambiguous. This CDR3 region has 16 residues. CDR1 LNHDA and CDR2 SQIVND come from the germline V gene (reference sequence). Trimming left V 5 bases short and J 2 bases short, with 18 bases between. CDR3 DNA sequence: TGTGCCAGTAGTCTTAAGTCTGGGCGAGGTAACACTGAAGCTTTCTTT. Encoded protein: CASSLKSGRGNTEAFF. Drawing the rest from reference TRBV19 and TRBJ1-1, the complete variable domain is DGGITQSPKYLFRKEGQNVTLSCEQNLNHDAMYWYRQDPGQGLRLIYYSQIVNDFQKGDIAEGYSVSREKKESFPLTVTSAQKNPTAFYLCASSLKSGRGNTEAFFGQGTRLTVV.

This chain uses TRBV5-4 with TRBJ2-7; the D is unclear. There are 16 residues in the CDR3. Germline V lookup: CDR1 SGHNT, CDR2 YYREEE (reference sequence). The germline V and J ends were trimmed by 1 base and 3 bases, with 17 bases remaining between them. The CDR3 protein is CASSLTMTQFVYEQYF. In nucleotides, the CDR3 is TGTGCCAGCAGCTTGACTATGACTCAATTTGTCTACGAGCAGTACTTC. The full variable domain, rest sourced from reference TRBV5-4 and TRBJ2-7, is ETGVTQSPTHLIKTRGQQVTLRCSSQSGHNTVSWYQQALGQGPQFIFQYYREEENGRGNFPPRFSGLQFPNYSSELNVNALELDDSALYLCASSLTMTQFVYEQYFGPGTRLTVT.

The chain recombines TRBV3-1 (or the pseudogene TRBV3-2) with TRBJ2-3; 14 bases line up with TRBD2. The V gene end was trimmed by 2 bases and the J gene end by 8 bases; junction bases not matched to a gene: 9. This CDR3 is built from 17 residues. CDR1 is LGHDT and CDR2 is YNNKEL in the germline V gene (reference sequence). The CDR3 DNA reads TGTGCCAGCAGCCAAAGCGGGACTAGCGGGAGTCGTACTACGCAGTATTTT. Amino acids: CASSQSGTSGSRTTQYF.

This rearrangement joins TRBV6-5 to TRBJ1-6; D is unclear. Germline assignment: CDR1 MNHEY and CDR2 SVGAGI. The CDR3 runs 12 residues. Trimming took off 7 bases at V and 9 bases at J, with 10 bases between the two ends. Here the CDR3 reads CASKFYGSPLHF. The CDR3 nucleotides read TGTGCCAGCAAGTTCTACGGTTCACCCCTCCACTTT.

The CDR3 region has the DNA TGTGCCACCCTACGAGACTTACAGGGCACTGAAGCTTTCTTT. Its translation is CATLRDLQGTEAFF. The J gene is TRBJ1-1, the V gene TRBV2, with a weak D call TRBD1 (6 bases). This CDR3 is 14 amino acids long. Trimming cost V 10 bases and J 4 bases, with 19 bases left between them. CDR1 and CDR2 from the germline V gene are SNHLY and FYNNEI.

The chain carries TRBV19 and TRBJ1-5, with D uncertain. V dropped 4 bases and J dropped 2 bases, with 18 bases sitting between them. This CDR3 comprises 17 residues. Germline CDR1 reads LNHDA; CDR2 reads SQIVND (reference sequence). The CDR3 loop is CASSTRGPRSGNQPQHF. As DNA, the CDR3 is TGTGCCAGTAGTACCCGTGGACCCAGGTCGGGCAATCAGCCCCAGCATTTT.

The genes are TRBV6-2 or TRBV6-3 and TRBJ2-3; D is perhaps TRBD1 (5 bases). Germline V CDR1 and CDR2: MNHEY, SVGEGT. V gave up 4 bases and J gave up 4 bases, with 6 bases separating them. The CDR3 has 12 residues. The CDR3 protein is CASSSGSDTQYF. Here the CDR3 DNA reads TGTGCCAGCAGTTCAGGGTCAGATACGCAGTATTTT.

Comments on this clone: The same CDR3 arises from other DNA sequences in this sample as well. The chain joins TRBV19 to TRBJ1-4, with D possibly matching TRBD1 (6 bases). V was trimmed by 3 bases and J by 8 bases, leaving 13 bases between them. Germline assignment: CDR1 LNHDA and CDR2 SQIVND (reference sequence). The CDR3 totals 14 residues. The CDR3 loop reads CASSIGQPGEKLFF. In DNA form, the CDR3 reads TGTGCCAGTAGTATTGGACAGCCGGGAGAAAAACTGTTTTTT.

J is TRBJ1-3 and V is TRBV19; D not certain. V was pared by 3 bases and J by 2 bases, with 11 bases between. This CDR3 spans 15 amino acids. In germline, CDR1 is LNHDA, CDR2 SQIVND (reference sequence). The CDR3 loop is CASSIRRETGNTIYF. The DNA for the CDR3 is TGTGCCAGTAGTATCCGAAGAGAAACTGGAAACACCATATATTTT.

Here the CDR3 DNA reads TGTGCCAGCAGCCAGTCTCCGACAGGGGGAGGCCAAGAGACCCAGTACTTC. It is translated as CASSQSPTGGGQETQYF. The V and J genes are TRBV3-1 (or the pseudogene TRBV3-2) and TRBJ2-5, with 9 bases aligning to TRBD1. V shed 3 bases and J 1 base; nucleotides not matched to a gene: 9. The CDR3 is 17 amino acids. The germline V gene has CDR1 LGHDT and CDR2 YNNKEL (reference sequence).

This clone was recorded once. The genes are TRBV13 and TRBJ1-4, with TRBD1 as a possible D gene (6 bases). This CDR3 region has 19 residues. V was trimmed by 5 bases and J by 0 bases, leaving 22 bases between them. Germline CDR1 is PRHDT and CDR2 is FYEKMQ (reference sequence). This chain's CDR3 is CASSQIQGRGLATNEKLFF. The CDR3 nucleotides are TGTGCCAGCAGCCAGATACAGGGTCGGGGGCTTGCAACTAATGAAAAACTGTTTTTT.

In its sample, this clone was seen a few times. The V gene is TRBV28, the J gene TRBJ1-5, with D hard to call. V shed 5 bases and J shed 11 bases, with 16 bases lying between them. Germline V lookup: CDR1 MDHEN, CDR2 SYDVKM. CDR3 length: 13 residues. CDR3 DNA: TGTGCCAGCAGTCTCCCAGTGATGGTAGCCCAGCATTTT. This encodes CASSLPVMVAQHF. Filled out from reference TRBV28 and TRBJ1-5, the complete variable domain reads DVKVTQSSRYLVKRTGEKVFLECVQDMDHENMFWYRQDPGLGLRLIYFSYDVKMKEKGDIPEGYSVSREKKERFSLILESASTNQTSMYLCASSLPVMVAQHFGDGTRLSIL.